The 8 T cell receptor beta chains below were found in one sample sequenced in a study of OX40 agonist ivuxolimab in advanced cancers. Clones were sequenced by immunoSEQ multiplex PCR, and TCRdb holds only the in-frame ones, with some missing. The profile shows about 90,000 clones, 85% to 90% of them singletons. Sequenced here: CD4+ or CD8+ T cells sorted from blood, sampled in a trial of the OX40 agonist ivuxolimab. These TCRs come from an adult with an advanced solid tumor such as melanoma, head and neck, liver or kidney cancer.

This chain connects TRBV7-3 to TRBJ1-2; weak D call: TRBD1 (5 bases). The length of the CDR3 is 18 residues. The ends were cut back, 4 bases at V and 9 bases at J, with 30 bases in the middle. The germline CDR1 and CDR2 sequences are SGHTA and FQGTGA. This chain's CDR3 is CASSSQRGSTGPRSSYTF. The CDR3 region has the DNA TGTGCCAGCAGCTCACAACGGGGCTCCACGGGGCCTCGCTCGAGCTACACCTTC.

This clone was observed a few times. The chain links TRBV7-9 to TRBJ2-7; D may correspond to TRBD1 or TRBD2 (5 bases each). CDR1 is SEHNR and CDR2 is FQNEAQ in the germline V gene (reference sequence). Trimming cost V 5 bases and J 3 bases, with 11 bases left between them. The CDR3 sequence is 13 residues long. CDR3 coding DNA: TGTGCCAGCAGCACACGGGACGGCTACGAGCAGTACTTC. It yields the protein CASSTRDGYEQYF. Variable domain in full (rest from reference TRBV7-9 and TRBJ2-7): DTGVSQNPRHKITKRGQNVTFRCDPISEHNRLYWYRQTLGQGPEFLTYFQNEAQLEKSRLLSDRFSAERPKGSFSTLEIQRTEQGDSAMYLCASSTRDGYEQYFGPGTRLTVT.

The chain is built from TRBV11-3 and TRBJ2-1, with 7 positions matching TRBD2. The germline V gene encodes CDR1 SGHNT and CDR2 YENEEA. The CDR3 is made up of 13 amino acids. The V and J ends lost 6 bases and 3 bases, in that order; junction bases with no gene match: 2. DNA of the CDR3: TGTGCCAGCAGTGGCGGGGGCTACAATGAGCAGTTCTTC. Its protein is CASSGGGYNEQFF.

This chain links TRBV19 with TRBJ1-5; D not resolved. This CDR3 spans 15 amino acids. Between the trimmed V and J ends, which lost 4 bases and 6 bases, there was a span of 16 bases. Germline V gene sequence: CDR1 LNHDA, CDR2 SQIVND (reference sequence). The CDR3 region is CASSSDRMAFQPQHF. CDR3 sequence (DNA): TGTGCCAGTAGTAGCGACCGAATGGCTTTTCAGCCCCAGCATTTT. Together with reference TRBV19 and TRBJ1-5, the CDR3 gives the full variable domain: DGGITQSPKYLFRKEGQNVTLSCEQNLNHDAMYWYRQDPGQGLRLIYYSQIVNDFQKGDIAEGYSVSREKKESFPLTVTSAQKNPTAFYLCASSSDRMAFQPQHFGDGTRLSIL.

In its sample, this clone was seen a few times. The CDR3 DNA sequence: TGTGCCAGCAGTCCCTCCGGGACAGGGTTTGGCTACACCTTC. Its protein is CASSPSGTGFGYTF. V and J are TRBV28 and TRBJ1-2; 9 positions agree with TRBD1. Per germline, CDR1 MDHEN and CDR2 SYDVKM. The V gene end was trimmed by 5 bases and the J gene end by 7 bases; junction bases not matched to a gene: 8. CDR3 length: 14 amino acids.

The genes are TRBV9 and TRBJ1-2; D is perhaps TRBD1 (5 bases). CDR3 length equals 13 residues. V shed 2 bases and J shed 2 bases, with 7 bases lying between them. The germline gives CDR1 SGDLS, CDR2 YYNGEE. CDR3 coding DNA: TGTGCCAGCAGCGTGACAGTAAACTATGGCTACACCTTC. Translation gives CASSVTVNYGYTF.

The chain uses TRBV5-4 and TRBJ2-7, with 14 bases lining up with TRBD2. V shed 3 bases, J shed 2 bases, and the junction held 1 base outside the gene matches. Germline V CDR1 and CDR2: SGHNT, YYREEE (reference sequence). The CDR3 loop spans 15 amino acids. In nucleotides, the CDR3 is TGTGCCAGCAGCTCGGGACTAGCGGGAGCCTACGAGCAGTACTTC. This gives the protein CASSSGLAGAYEQYF.

This clone rates as medium-sized. This sequence joins TRBV7-6 and TRBJ2-1; 7 bases are shared with TRBD1. V was pared by 1 base and J by 4 bases, with 7 bases of the junction left unmatched. This CDR3 spans 16 amino acids. Germline V gene sequence: CDR1 SGHVS, CDR2 FNYEAQ. CDR3 loop: CASSLGAPGGYNEQFF. In nucleotides, the CDR3 is TGTGCCAGCAGCTTAGGGGCTCCAGGGGGATACAATGAGCAGTTCTTC.